The 24 T cell receptor beta chains presented below share a single source sample, sequenced in a study of T cell changes during pregnancy in multiple sclerosis. Only in-frame clones appear in the TCRdb table, and some are missing; sequencing was by immunoSEQ multiplex PCR. The sample holds about 18,000 clones, 84% seen once. Specimen: CD8+ T cells from peripheral blood mononuclear cells, collected in the third trimester of pregnancy. Every receptor here comes from a female donor in good health, enrolled as a control in a pregnancy study.

The rearrangement uses TRBV10-3 and TRBJ1-2; 8 positions match TRBD1. V lost 8 bases, J lost 6 bases, and 8 bases stayed unmatched. This CDR3 comprises 13 residues. CDR1 and CDR2 (germline): ENHRY, SYGVKD. The CDR3 DNA is TGTGCCATCTATCAGGGGGCAGGGGATGGCTACACCTTC. Its protein product is CAIYQGAGDGYTF.

The rearrangement joins TRBV27 to TRBJ1-1; D unresolved. The CDR3 extends over 14 amino acids. Germline CDR1 and CDR2: MNHEY and SMNVEV (reference sequence). The ends were cut back, 3 bases at V and 3 bases at J, with 11 bases in the middle. CDR3 region: CASSLEGGDTEAFF. Written as DNA, the CDR3 is TGTGCCAGCAGTTTGGAGGGCGGCGACACTGAAGCTTTCTTT.

The rearrangement joins TRBV18 to TRBJ1-1; D not certain. This CDR3 region has 14 residues. Germline V lookup: CDR1 KGHSH, CDR2 LQKENI. The germline V and J ends were trimmed by 6 bases and 1 base, with 12 bases remaining between them. The CDR3 is CASSLLRRNTEAFF. DNA for the CDR3: TGTGCCAGCTCCCTTTTACGCAGGAACACTGAAGCTTTCTTT.

This chain links TRBV21-1 with TRBJ1-2. TRBV21-1 counts as a pseudogene. The CDR3 contains 12 residues. CDR3 amino acids: CASKGRGYGYTF. CDR3 coding DNA: TGTGCCAGCAAGGGGCGGGGCTATGGCTACACCTTC.

This clone was picked up one time. The CDR3 spells CASSELAGVYEQYF. Here the CDR3 DNA reads TGTGCCAGCAGTGAACTAGCGGGAGTTTACGAGCAGTACTTC. V gene TRBV2 combines with J gene TRBJ2-7, with 10 bases that match TRBD2. The CDR3 spans 14 residues. Germline CDR1 and CDR2: SNHLY and FYNNEI. After removal of 2 bases from V and 4 bases from J, the junction contained 2 bases not matched to a gene.

CDR3 DNA: TGTGCCAGCCGCCCTACGACACTTAGCAATCAGCCCCAGCATTTT. Amino acids: CASRPTTLSNQPQHF. The chain joins TRBV6-1 to TRBJ1-5; the D is unclear. Trimming stripped 8 bases from V and 0 bases from J, with 14 bases between. The germline V gene has CDR1 MNHNS and CDR2 SASEGT. This CDR3 spans 15 amino acids.

The chain carries TRBV7-9 and TRBJ2-5; 8 positions match TRBD2. The V gene's germline CDR1 is SEHNR and CDR2 FQNEAQ (reference sequence). The trim removed 5 bases at V and 5 bases at J, leaving 16 bases unmatched. This CDR3 comprises 17 residues. CDR3 DNA: TGTGCCAGCAGCGTTATCGGAGCGGGAGAGTTGCAGGAGACCCAGTACTTC. Translating it yields CASSVIGAGELQETQYF.

V is TRBV10-3 and J is TRBJ2-1; 13 bases agree with TRBD2. From germline, CDR1 is ENHRY and CDR2 SYGVKD. This CDR3 has 18 residues. The J segment lost 2 bases and the V segment lost 2 bases, leaving 6 bases of the junction unmatched. CDR3 sequence (DNA): TGTGCCATCAGTGAGCTGGGACTAGCGGGAACAGCCTACAATGAGCAGTTCTTC. Amino acid sequence: CAISELGLAGTAYNEQFF.

The chain has TRBV5-8 and TRBJ2-7; D perhaps matches TRBD1 (5 bases). The CDR3 length is 13 residues. With 1 base removed from V and 0 bases from J, the gap between germline ends came to 5 bases. Germline V CDR1 and CDR2: SGHTS, YDEGEE. In DNA form, the CDR3 reads TGTGCCAGCAGCTTGCAGGGCTCCTACGAGCAGTACTTC. It translates to CASSLQGSYEQYF.

The rearrangement joins TRBV19 to TRBJ2-5; unclear D gene. The germline V and J ends were trimmed by 4 bases and 5 bases, with 8 bases remaining between them. Germline V gene sequence: CDR1 LNHDA, CDR2 SQIVND (reference sequence). This CDR3 spans 12 amino acids. The CDR3 loop reads CASSTSPETQYF. CDR3 DNA: TGTGCCAGTAGTACCTCCCCGGAGACCCAGTACTTC. The variable domain in full, completed from reference TRBV19 and TRBJ2-5, reads DGGITQSPKYLFRKEGQNVTLSCEQNLNHDAMYWYRQDPGQGLRLIYYSQIVNDFQKGDIAEGYSVSREKKESFPLTVTSAQKNPTAFYLCASSTSPETQYFGPGTRLLVL.

The gene calls are TRBV19 and TRBJ2-5; tentatively, D is TRBD2 (5 bases). Germline V gene lookup returns CDR1 LNHDA and CDR2 SQIVND (reference sequence). V lost 3 bases to trimming and J lost 5 bases, with 10 bases between them. CDR3 length: 13 residues. CDR3 protein: CASSMTWRETQYF. CDR3 coding DNA: TGTGCCAGTAGTATGACGTGGAGGGAGACCCAGTACTTC.

The chain combines TRBV28 with TRBJ1-5, with TRBD1 identical over 8 bases. The CDR3 runs to 18 residues. V lost 1 base and J lost 0; bases outside the gene matches: 8. CDR1 and CDR2 (germline): MDHEN, SYDVKM. The CDR3 region is CASSLSGTGIYSNQPQHF. In nucleotides, the CDR3 is TGTGCCAGCAGTTTATCGGGGACAGGCATCTATAGCAATCAGCCCCAGCATTTT.

The V gene is TRBV5-6, the J gene TRBJ1-1; perhaps TRBD1 as D (6 bases). Germline V gene data show CDR1 as SGHDT and CDR2 as YYEEEE. The CDR3 has 16 residues. The V end lost 1 base, the J end lost 1 base, and 14 bases lay between the germline ends. In DNA form, the CDR3 reads TGTGCCAGCAGCTTGTCAGGGGCCGGAAGGAACACTGAAGCTTTCTTT. It encodes CASSLSGAGRNTEAFF.

Details on this clone: The same CDR3 is also encoded by other DNA sequences in this sample. This chain joins TRBV9 and TRBJ1-1; 9 nucleotides line up with TRBD1. This CDR3 contains 15 residues. V lost 4 bases and J lost 0; bases outside the gene matches: 4. Per the germline V gene, CDR1 is SGDLS and CDR2 is YYNGEE. The CDR3 DNA reads TGTGCCAGCAGCCCCGGGACAGGGTTGAACACTGAAGCTTTCTTT. This gives the protein CASSPGTGLNTEAFF.

The chain has TRBV9 and TRBJ1-2; TRBD1 aligns across 7 bases. Germline-derived CDR1 and CDR2 are SGDLS and YYNGEE. CDR3 length equals 18 residues. Trimming took 1 base from V and 2 from J; bases not matched to a gene: 14. The CDR3 bases are TGTGCCAGCAGCGTACCCCAAGGAGGGGGCGAATCCAACTATGGCTACACCTTC. This gives the protein CASSVPQGGGESNYGYTF.

The rearrangement joins TRBV4-1 to TRBJ2-1; D may be TRBD1 (5 bases). V lost 0 bases, J lost 9 bases, and 9 bases lay in between. This CDR3 has 13 amino acids. Per the germline V gene, CDR1 is MGHRA and CDR2 is YSYEKL. For the CDR3, the DNA is TGCGCCAGCAGCCAAGATCCAGGGATTGAGCAGTTCTTC. Translated: CASSQDPGIEQFF.

The chain employs TRBV4-1 and TRBJ1-2; D is possibly TRBD1 (5 bases). V lost 0 bases to trimming and J lost 6 bases, with 14 bases between them. Germline V gives CDR1 MGHRA, CDR2 YSYEKL. CDR3 length equals 15 residues. The CDR3 sequence: CASSQDRGLQNGYTF. Here the CDR3 DNA reads TGCGCCAGCAGCCAAGATAGGGGATTACAAAATGGCTACACCTTC.

This rearrangement joins TRBV4-2 to TRBJ2-1; D possibly corresponds to TRBD2 (6 bases). Trimming pared 4 bases from V and 8 bases from J, leaving 18 bases between. The germline V gene encodes CDR1 LGHNA and CDR2 YNFKEQ. This CDR3 is built from 15 residues. The CDR3: CASSPRTGSLDEQFF. The CDR3, as DNA: TGTGCCAGCAGCCCCCGCACCGGGAGTCTCGATGAGCAGTTCTTC.

V gene TRBV19 combines with J gene TRBJ2-2; 7 positions agree with TRBD2. The J segment lost 5 bases and the V segment lost 3 bases, leaving 6 bases of the junction unmatched. This CDR3 has 15 residues. Germline CDR1 reads LNHDA; CDR2 reads SQIVND (reference sequence). DNA of the CDR3: TGTGCCAGTAGTATCGGTTCTAGCGGAACCGGGGAGCTGTTTTTT. Protein: CASSIGSSGTGELFF.

CDR3 coding DNA: TGTGCCAGTAATAAAGCCGATTACTATGGCTACACCTTC. Protein: CASNKADYYGYTF. V usage is TRBV9 and J usage is TRBJ1-2; D gene unclear. Trimming stripped 8 bases from V and 3 bases from J, with 14 bases between. Per germline, CDR1 SGDLS and CDR2 YYNGEE. The CDR3 is 13 amino acids.

V usage is TRBV13 and J usage is TRBJ2-3; 7 bases are shared with TRBD2. This CDR3 region has 16 residues. Germline V lookup: CDR1 PRHDT, CDR2 FYEKMQ (reference sequence). Trimming removed 0 bases from V and 2 bases from J; junction bases left unmatched: 5. Here the CDR3 DNA reads TGTGCCAGCAGCTTAGGAGCGGGGCCCCCCACAGATACGCAGTATTTT. Amino acid sequence: CASSLGAGPPTDTQYF.

This clone was seen just once. The rearrangement uses TRBV14 and TRBJ1-1, with TRBD1 as a possible D gene (5 bases). Trimming left V 4 bases short and J 1 base short, with 13 bases between. There are 15 residues in the CDR3. Germline-derived CDR1 and CDR2 are SGHDN and FVKESK. CDR3 bases: TGTGCCAGCAGCCTTCAGGGCGCAGGGAACACTGAAGCTTTCTTT. Protein product: CASSLQGAGNTEAFF. The whole variable domain, filled in from reference TRBV14 and TRBJ1-1, reads EAGVTQFPSHSVIEKGQTVTLRCDPISGHDNLYWYRRVMGKEIKFLLHFVKESKQDESGMPNNRFLAERTGGTYSTLKVQPAELEDSGVYFCASSLQGAGNTEAFFGQGTRLTVV.

The rearrangement uses TRBV6-7 and TRBJ1-5, with TRBD1 as a possible D gene (6 bases). TRBV6-7 is an open reading frame whose function is uncertain. V was pared by 0 bases and J by 1 base, with 16 bases between. The CDR3 has 18 amino acids. The CDR3 reads CASSYSNGGLGSNQPQHF. For the CDR3, the DNA is TGTGCCAGCAGTTACTCGAACGGGGGGCTAGGGAGCAATCAGCCCCAGCATTTT.

The J gene is TRBJ1-2, the V gene TRBV7-9; weak D call: TRBD1 (5 bases). This CDR3 contains 12 residues. Germline V CDR1 and CDR2: SEHNR, FQNEAQ (reference sequence). The ends were cut back, 5 bases at V and 3 bases at J, with 7 bases in the middle. The CDR3: CASSQTDYGYTF. The CDR3 bases are TGTGCCAGCAGCCAGACAGACTATGGCTACACCTTC.